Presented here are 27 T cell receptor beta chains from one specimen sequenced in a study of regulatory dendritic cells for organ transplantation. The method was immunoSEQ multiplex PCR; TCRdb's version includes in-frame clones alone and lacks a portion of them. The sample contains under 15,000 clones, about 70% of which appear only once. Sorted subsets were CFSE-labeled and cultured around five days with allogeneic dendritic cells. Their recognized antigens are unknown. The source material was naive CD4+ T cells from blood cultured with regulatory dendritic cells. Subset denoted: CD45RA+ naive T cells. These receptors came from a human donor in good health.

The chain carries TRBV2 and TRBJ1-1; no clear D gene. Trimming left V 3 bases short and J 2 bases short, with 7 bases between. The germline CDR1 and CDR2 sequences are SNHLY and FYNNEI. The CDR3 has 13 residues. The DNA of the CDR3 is TGTGCCAGCAGTGATGAGGGCAACACTGAAGCTTTCTTT. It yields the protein CASSDEGNTEAFF. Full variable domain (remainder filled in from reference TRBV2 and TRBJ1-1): EPEVTQTPSHQVTQMGQEVILRCVPISNHLYFYWYRQILGQKVEFLVSFYNNEISEKSEIFDDQFSVERPDGSNFTLKIRSTKLEDSAMYFCASSDEGNTEAFFGQGTRLTVV.

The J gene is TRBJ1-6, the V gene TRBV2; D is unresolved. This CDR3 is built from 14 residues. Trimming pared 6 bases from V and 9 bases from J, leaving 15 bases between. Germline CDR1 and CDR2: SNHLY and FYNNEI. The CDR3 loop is CASSPRSSGSPLHF. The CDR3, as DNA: TGTGCCAGCAGCCCTCGAAGCTCCGGTTCACCCCTCCACTTT.

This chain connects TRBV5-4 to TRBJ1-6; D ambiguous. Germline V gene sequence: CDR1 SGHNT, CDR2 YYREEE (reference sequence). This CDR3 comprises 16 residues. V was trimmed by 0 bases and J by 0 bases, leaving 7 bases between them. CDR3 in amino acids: CASSLAAGSYNSPLHF. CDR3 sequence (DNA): TGTGCCAGCAGCTTGGCGGCGGGCTCCTATAATTCACCCCTCCACTTT. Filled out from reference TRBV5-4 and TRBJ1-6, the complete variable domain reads ETGVTQSPTHLIKTRGQQVTLRCSSQSGHNTVSWYQQALGQGPQFIFQYYREEENGRGNFPPRFSGLQFPNYSSELNVNALELDDSALYLCASSLAAGSYNSPLHFGNGTRLTVT.

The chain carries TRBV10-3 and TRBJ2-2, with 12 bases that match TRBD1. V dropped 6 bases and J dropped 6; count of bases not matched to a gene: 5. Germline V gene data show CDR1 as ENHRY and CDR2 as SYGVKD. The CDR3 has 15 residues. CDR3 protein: CAISEGQGAPGELFF. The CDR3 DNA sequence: TGTGCCATCAGCGAGGGACAGGGGGCTCCCGGGGAGCTGTTTTTT.

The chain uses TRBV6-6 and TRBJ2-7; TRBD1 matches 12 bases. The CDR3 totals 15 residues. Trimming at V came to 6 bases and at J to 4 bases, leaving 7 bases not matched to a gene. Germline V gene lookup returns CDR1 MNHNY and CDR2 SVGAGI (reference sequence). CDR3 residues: CASSNRDRGLYEQYF. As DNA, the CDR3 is TGTGCCAGCAGCAACCGGGACAGGGGGCTTTACGAGCAGTACTTC.

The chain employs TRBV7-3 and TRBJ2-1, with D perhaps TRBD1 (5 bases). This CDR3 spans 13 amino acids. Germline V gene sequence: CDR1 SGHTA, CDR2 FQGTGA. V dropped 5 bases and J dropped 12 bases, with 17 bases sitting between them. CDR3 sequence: CASSPGSPQGQFF. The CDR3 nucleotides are TGTGCCAGCAGCCCCGGGTCCCCCCAGGGGCAGTTCTTC.

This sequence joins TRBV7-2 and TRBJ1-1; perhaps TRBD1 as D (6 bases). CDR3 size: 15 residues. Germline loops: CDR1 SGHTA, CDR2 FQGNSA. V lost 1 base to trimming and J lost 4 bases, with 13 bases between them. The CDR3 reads CASSLEGELRTEAFF. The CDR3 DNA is TGTGCCAGCAGCTTAGAGGGGGAATTGCGCACTGAAGCTTTCTTT.

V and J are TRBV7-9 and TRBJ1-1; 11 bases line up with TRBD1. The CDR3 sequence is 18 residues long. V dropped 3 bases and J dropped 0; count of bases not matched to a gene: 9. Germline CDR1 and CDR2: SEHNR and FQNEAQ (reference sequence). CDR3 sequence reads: CASSFSGTGGIMNTEAFF. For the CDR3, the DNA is TGTGCCAGCAGCTTTTCCGGGACAGGGGGTATAATGAACACTGAAGCTTTCTTT.

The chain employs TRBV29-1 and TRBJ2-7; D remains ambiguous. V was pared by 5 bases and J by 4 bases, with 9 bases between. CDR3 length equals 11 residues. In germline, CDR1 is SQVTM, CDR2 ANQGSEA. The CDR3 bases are TGCAGCGTTTGGTATGCGTACGAGCAGTACTTC. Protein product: CSVWYAYEQYF.

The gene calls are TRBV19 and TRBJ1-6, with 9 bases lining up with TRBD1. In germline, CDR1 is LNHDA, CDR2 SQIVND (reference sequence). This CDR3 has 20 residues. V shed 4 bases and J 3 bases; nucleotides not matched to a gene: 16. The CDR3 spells CASSTRPGQGGPNYNSPLHF. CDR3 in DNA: TGTGCCAGTAGTACTCGCCCGGGACAGGGAGGCCCTAACTATAATTCACCCCTCCACTTT.

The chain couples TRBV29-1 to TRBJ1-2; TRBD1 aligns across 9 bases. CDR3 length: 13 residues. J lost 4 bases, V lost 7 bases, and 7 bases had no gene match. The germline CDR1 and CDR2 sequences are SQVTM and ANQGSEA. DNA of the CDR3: TGCAGCGCTGTACAGGGGGCGGGCTATGGCTACACCTTC. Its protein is CSAVQGAGYGYTF.

CDR3 DNA sequence: TGTGCCACCAGCAGAGATCGGACAGGCCGGGAGACCCAGTACTTC. This translates into CATSRDRTGRETQYF. The chain combines TRBV15 with TRBJ2-5; 7 bases are shared with TRBD1. V lost 0 bases, J lost 5 bases, and 6 bases stayed unmatched. This CDR3 is built from 15 residues. Germline CDR1 is LNHNV and CDR2 is YYDKDF (reference sequence).

The CDR3 loop is CASSFFGGTGELFF. In DNA form, the CDR3 reads TGTGCCAGCAGCTTTTTCGGAGGGACCGGGGAGCTGTTTTTT. The chain has TRBV5-4 and TRBJ2-2, with D maybe TRBD2 (6 bases). Deletions cut 2 bases from V and 5 bases from J, with 10 bases between. The CDR3 runs to 14 residues. Germline-derived CDR1 and CDR2 are SGHNT and YYREEE (reference sequence). Variable domain in full (rest from reference TRBV5-4 and TRBJ2-2): ETGVTQSPTHLIKTRGQQVTLRCSSQSGHNTVSWYQQALGQGPQFIFQYYREEENGRGNFPPRFSGLQFPNYSSELNVNALELDDSALYLCASSFFGGTGELFFGEGSRLTVL.

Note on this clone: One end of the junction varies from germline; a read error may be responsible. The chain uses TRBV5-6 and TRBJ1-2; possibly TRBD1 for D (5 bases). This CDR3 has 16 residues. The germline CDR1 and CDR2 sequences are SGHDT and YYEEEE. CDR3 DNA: TGTGCCGGCAGCTTGCGCATGGGCGGGGGACGAGATGGCTACACCTTC. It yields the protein CAGSLRMGGGRDGYTF.

Here the CDR3 DNA reads TGCAGCGCCCCGGGACAGGGGTTCTCCTACAATGAGCAGTTCTTC. Residues: CSAPGQGFSYNEQFF. The chain is built from TRBV29-1 and TRBJ2-1, with 10 bases matching TRBD1. The CDR3 totals 15 residues. The ends lost 7 bases at V and 0 bases at J; junction bases unmatched: 6. Looked up from germline, CDR1 is SQVTM and CDR2 is ANQGSEA.

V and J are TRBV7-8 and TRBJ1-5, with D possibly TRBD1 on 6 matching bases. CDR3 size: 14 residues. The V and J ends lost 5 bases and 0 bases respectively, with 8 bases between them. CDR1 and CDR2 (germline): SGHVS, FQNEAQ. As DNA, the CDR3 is TGTGCCAGCAGCCGGACAGATAGCAATCAGCCCCAGCATTTT. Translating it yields CASSRTDSNQPQHF.

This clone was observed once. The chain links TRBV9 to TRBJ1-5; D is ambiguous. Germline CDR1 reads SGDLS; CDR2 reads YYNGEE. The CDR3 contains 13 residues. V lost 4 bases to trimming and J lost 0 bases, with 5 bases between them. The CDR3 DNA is TGTGCCAGCAGCCTAAATAGCAATCAGCCCCAGCATTTT. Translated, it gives CASSLNSNQPQHF.

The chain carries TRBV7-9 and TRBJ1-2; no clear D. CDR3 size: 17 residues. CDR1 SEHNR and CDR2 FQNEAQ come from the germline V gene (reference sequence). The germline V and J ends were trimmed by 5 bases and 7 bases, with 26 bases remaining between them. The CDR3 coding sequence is TGTGCCAGCAGCCCCGGGCGGGAGGTGCTGGTGAGGAGTGGCTACACCTTC. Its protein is CASSPGREVLVRSGYTF. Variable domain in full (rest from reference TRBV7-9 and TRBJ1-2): DTGVSQNPRHKITKRGQNVTFRCDPISEHNRLYWYRQTLGQGPEFLTYFQNEAQLEKSRLLSDRFSAERPKGSFSTLEIQRTEQGDSAMYLCASSPGREVLVRSGYTFGSGTRLTVV.

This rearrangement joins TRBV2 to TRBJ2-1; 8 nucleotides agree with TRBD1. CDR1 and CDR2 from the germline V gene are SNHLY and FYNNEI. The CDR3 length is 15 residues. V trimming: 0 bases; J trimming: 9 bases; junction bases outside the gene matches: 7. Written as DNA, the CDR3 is TGTGCCAGCAGTGAAGCGGGACAGGCCGCCGGTGAGCAGTTCTTC. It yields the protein CASSEAGQAAGEQFF.

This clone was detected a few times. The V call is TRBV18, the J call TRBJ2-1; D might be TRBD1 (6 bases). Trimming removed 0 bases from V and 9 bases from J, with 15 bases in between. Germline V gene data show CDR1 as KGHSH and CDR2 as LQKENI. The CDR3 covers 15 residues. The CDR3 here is CASSPPQGLGSEQFF. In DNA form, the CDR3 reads TGTGCCAGCTCACCACCGCAGGGGCTGGGCTCTGAGCAGTTCTTC.

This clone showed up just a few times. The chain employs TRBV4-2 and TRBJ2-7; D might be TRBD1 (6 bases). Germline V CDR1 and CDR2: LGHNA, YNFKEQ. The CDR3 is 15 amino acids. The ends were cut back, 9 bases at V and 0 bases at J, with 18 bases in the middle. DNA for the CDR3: TGTGCCAGTCGCTTAGAACAGGGAAGCTCCTACGAGCAGTACTTC. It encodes CASRLEQGSSYEQYF.

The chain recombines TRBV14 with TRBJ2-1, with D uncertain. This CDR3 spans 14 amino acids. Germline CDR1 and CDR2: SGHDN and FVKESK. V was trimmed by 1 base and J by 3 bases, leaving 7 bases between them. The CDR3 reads CASSQVSSYNEQFF. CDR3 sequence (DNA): TGTGCCAGCAGCCAAGTTTCCAGCTACAATGAGCAGTTCTTC.

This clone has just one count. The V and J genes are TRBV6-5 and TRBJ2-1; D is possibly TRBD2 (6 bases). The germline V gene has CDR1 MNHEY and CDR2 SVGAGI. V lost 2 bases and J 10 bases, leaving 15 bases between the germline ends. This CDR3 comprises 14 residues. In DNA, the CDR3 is TGTGCCAGCAGTTACGTATCCACTAGCCGCGAGCAGTTCTTC. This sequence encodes CASSYVSTSREQFF.

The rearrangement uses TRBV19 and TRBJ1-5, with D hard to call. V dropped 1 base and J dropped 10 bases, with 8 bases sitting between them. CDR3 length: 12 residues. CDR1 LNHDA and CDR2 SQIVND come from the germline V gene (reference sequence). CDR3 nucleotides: TGTGCCAGTAGTATAGTGGACTACCCCCAGCATTTT. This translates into CASSIVDYPQHF.

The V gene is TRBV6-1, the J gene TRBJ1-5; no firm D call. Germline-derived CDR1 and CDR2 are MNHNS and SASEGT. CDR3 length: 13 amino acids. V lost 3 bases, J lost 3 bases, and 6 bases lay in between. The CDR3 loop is CASSDRLNQPQHF. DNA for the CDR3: TGTGCCAGCAGTGACAGGCTCAATCAGCCCCAGCATTTT.

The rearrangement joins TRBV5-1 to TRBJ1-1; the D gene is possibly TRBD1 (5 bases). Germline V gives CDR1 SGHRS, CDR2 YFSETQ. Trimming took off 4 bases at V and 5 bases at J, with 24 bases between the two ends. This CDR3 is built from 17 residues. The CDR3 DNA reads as TGCGCCAGCAGCATCTTGCCACGGGCCTCGGGGGGGACTGAAGCTTTCTTT. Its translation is CASSILPRASGGTEAFF.

Written as DNA, the CDR3 is TGTGCCAGCAGCCAAGTGAGTCTAGCGGGTTACAATGAGCAGTTCTTC. Translating gives CASSQVSLAGYNEQFF. The V gene is TRBV4-2, the J gene TRBJ2-1; 8 positions match TRBD2. This CDR3 has 16 amino acids. Germline CDR1 LGHNA, CDR2 YNFKEQ. V shed 1 base, J shed 4 bases, and the junction held 6 bases outside the gene matches.